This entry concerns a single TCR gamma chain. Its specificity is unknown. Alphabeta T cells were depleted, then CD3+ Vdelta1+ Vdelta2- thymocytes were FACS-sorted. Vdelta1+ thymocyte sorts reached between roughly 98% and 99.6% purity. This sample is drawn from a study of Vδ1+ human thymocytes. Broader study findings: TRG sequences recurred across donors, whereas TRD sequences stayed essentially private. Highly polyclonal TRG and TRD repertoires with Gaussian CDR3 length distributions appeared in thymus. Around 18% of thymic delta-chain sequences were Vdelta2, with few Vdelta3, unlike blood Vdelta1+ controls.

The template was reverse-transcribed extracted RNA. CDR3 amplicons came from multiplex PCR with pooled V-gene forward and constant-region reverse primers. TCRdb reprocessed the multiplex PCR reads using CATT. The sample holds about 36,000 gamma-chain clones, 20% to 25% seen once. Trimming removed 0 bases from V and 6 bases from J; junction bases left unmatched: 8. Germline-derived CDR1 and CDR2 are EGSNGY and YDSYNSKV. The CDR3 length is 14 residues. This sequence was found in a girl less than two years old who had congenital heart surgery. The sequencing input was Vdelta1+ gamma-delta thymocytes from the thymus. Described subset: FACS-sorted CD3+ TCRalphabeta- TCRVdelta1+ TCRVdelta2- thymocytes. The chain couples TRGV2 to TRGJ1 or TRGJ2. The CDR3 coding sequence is TGTGCCACCTGGGACGGGAGATTTTCTTATAAGAAACTCTTT. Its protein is CATWDGRFSYKKLF.